This TCR beta chain stems from a study of cytomegalovirus exposure and HLA in healthy donors. Note on this clone: Its specificity is unknown.

The CDR3 spans 13 residues. V was clipped by 10 bases and J by 3 bases, with 12 bases between them. CDR1 and CDR2 (germline): LNHDA, SQIVND (reference sequence). Points from the study as a whole: Most TCR sequences proved rare, with some public TCRs found in many donors.

Donors came from a validation cohort of over a hundred subjects, distinct from the first 666-subject cohort. The repertoire was sequenced with immunoSEQ multiplex PCR; TCRdb's copy has only in-frame clones and lacks some. The sample yields more than 150,000 clones, around 84% seen once. The receptor was derived from a young man in good health and CMV-seropositive. J is TRBJ1-4 and V is TRBV19, with D possibly being TRBD1 (6 bases). The sample consisted of PBMCs. The DNA for the CDR3 is TGTGCCACCTCGCAGGGGTCTAATGAAAAACTGTTTTTT. This encodes CATSQGSNEKLFF.